The clone carrying this T cell receptor (beta chain) was counted ten times or more. What it binds is not known. This entry is derived from a study of human T cells and chemical hapten exposure. Study-level information: Small discrepancies in pooled library volume mainly accounted for the varying TCR yields per sample.

The time point denotes: healthy volunteer bleed at 2 weeks. Unfractionated whole blood yielded total RNA. Whole-study results and caveats: Following DPC sensitization, TCRs present above 1 in 1000 frequency showed no change.

Germline V gene lookup returns CDR1 LGHNA and CDR2 YNFKEQ. The V segment lost 4 bases and the J segment 5 bases; nucleotides outside the gene matches: 4. The CDR3 is 13 amino acids. Single cDNA molecules in the library carried unique molecular identifiers attached during preparation. MiXCR, run by TCRdb on the RACE reads, gives a single entry per CDR3 protein. The table shows 35,000 to 50,000 distinct CDR3 sequences, with around 4% occurring only once. The rearrangement joins TRBV4-2 to TRBJ2-5, with 7 bases matching TRBD2. The sequencing sample was made of whole blood. This sequence was found in a female donor in good health. Some clones in this sample may be carry-over from other donors' samples. The CDR3 here is CASSLGLVETQYF. In nucleotides, the CDR3 is TGTGCCAGCAGCCTAGGACTAGTGGAGACCCAGTACTTC.